Each of the 18 T cell receptor beta chains below was sequenced from the same sample in a study of blood T cells in healthy people across ages. The use of a sample-barcoded 5' primer and a J-beta primer mix characterized a second PCR of about 7 to 12 cycles. TCRdb re-analysed the 5' RACE reads in MiXCR, keeping a single row per CDR3 protein. The sample shows some 790,000 distinct CDR3 sequences, 29% of them seen only once. The sample consisted of blood. These receptors came from a woman of 80 years or more in good health.

This clonotype was detected ten times or more. The chain links TRBV12-3 or TRBV12-4 to TRBJ2-5; 8 bases are a match to TRBD1. The trim removed 3 bases at V and 5 bases at J, leaving 11 bases unmatched. The CDR3 length is 16 residues. For the CDR3, the DNA is TGTGCCAGCAGTTTTTCGCTCAGGGGGCCGGGGGAGACCCAGTACTTC. Amino acid sequence: CASSFSLRGPGETQYF.

The chain employs TRBV20-1 and TRBJ2-1; 7 bases are shared with TRBD2. V shed 3 bases, J shed 1 base, and the junction held 15 bases outside the gene matches. CDR3 size: 18 residues. Germline CDR1 reads DFQATT; CDR2 reads SNEGSKA (reference sequence). CDR3 protein: CSARDPQRGLASYNEQFF. CDR3 in DNA: TGCAGTGCTAGGGATCCCCAGCGGGGCTTGGCTTCCTACAATGAGCAGTTCTTC.

The chain carries TRBV7-9 and TRBJ1-6; D not certain. This CDR3 is 12 amino acids long. From germline, CDR1 is SEHNR and CDR2 FQNEAQ (reference sequence). The V end was cut by 11 bases, the J end by 7 bases, with 12 bases between. The CDR3 loop reads CAAGVKNSPLHF. DNA for the CDR3: TGTGCCGCGGGAGTCAAGAATTCACCCCTCCACTTT.

This clonotype was recorded at least ten times. The CDR3 loop is CASSYSSVLQETQYF. The CDR3 DNA reads as TGTGCCAGCAGTTACTCGAGTGTTTTACAAGAGACCCAGTACTTC. The chain couples TRBV6-2 or TRBV6-3 to TRBJ2-5, with no clear D. The CDR3 extends over 15 amino acids. Trimming pared 0 bases from V and 2 bases from J, leaving 10 bases between. In germline, CDR1 is MNHEY, CDR2 SVGEGT.

The chain employs TRBV5-6 and TRBJ2-4; D is possibly TRBD2 (5 bases). This CDR3 is built from 11 residues. The germline gives CDR1 SGHDT, CDR2 YYEEEE. Trimming left V 1 base short and J 10 bases short, with 6 bases between. CDR3 nucleotides: TGTGCCAGCAGCTTGCGGGGAATTCAGTACTTC. As protein: CASSLRGIQYF.

This clonotype was detected once. This chain links TRBV7-2 with TRBJ1-2; a weak D match, TRBD1 (5 bases). V was shortened by 1 base and J by 1 base, with 16 bases between the two germline ends. The CDR3 covers 17 residues. CDR1 and CDR2 (germline): SGHTA, FQGNSA. CDR3 nucleotides: TGTGCCAGCAGCTTAGATGCAGGCGGGGGAGTTAACTATGGCTACACCTTC. Protein sequence: CASSLDAGGGVNYGYTF.

Worth noting for this clonotype: A much larger clone sits a single nucleotide away, making a read error possible. CDR3 protein: CASSYKGTGARGTQYF. As DNA, the CDR3 is TGTGCCAGCAGTTACAAGGGGACAGGGGCCAGGGGGACCCAGTACTTC. This rearrangement joins TRBV6-5 to TRBJ2-5; 10 nucleotides agree with TRBD1. Germline V gene sequence: CDR1 MNHEY, CDR2 SVGAGI. The CDR3 is 16 amino acids. With V trimmed by 2 bases and J by 7 bases, 10 bases remained unmatched.

The J gene is TRBJ2-2, the V gene TRBV20-1; 7 bases align to TRBD2. The CDR3 contains 17 residues. V lost 3 bases to trimming and J lost 0 bases; unmatched junction nucleotides: 10. Germline CDR1 and CDR2: DFQATT and SNEGSKA (reference sequence). For the CDR3, the DNA is TGCAGTGCTAGCAGGGTCAGAGGACTAGCGAACACCGGGGAGCTGTTTTTT. Protein sequence: CSASRVRGLANTGELFF.

A few counts support this clonotype. A read error may explain this, as a much larger clone is one base away. The chain couples TRBV9 to TRBJ2-5; 8 bases line up with TRBD1. Germline V gene data show CDR1 as SGDLS and CDR2 as YYNGEE. This CDR3 has 15 residues. For the CDR3, the DNA is TGTGCCTGCAGCCCTTTCTCGGACAGGGAAGAGACCCAGTACTTC. It translates to CACSPFSDREETQYF.

Ten or more counts support this clonotype. The genes are TRBV7-2 and TRBJ2-4; D assignment may be TRBD1 or TRBD2 (6 bases each). Germline-derived CDR1 and CDR2 are SGHTA and FQGNSA. This CDR3 is 16 amino acids long. Trimming pared 3 bases from V and 1 base from J, leaving 13 bases between. CDR3 coding DNA: TGTGCCAGCAGCTTTACAGGGAGGATGGCCAAAAACATTCAGTACTTC. As protein: CASSFTGRMAKNIQYF.

A note on this clonotype: With a much larger clone just one base away, this may be a read error. This sequence joins TRBV6-2 or TRBV6-3 and TRBJ1-2, with a weak D call TRBD1 (6 bases). The CDR3 is 13 residues long. The V and J ends lost 7 bases and 4 bases respectively, with 13 bases between them. In germline, CDR1 is MNHEY, CDR2 SVGEGT. The CDR3 loop reads CASTGQIRYGYTF. The CDR3 region has the DNA TGTGCCAGCACCGGACAGATACGCTATGGCTACACCTTC.

This clonotype was observed a few times. The chain joins TRBV27 to TRBJ1-6; tentative D call: TRBD1 (6 bases). CDR1 MNHEY and CDR2 SMNVEV come from the germline V gene (reference sequence). Trimming stripped 6 bases from V and 5 bases from J, with 11 bases between. CDR3 length: 14 residues. CDR3 in DNA: TGTGCCAGCAGGAGGGACACCGATAATTCACCCCTCCACTTT. This sequence encodes CASRRDTDNSPLHF.

The genes are TRBV2 and TRBJ2-2; TRBD1 might be the D (5 bases). With 6 bases removed from V and 2 bases from J, the gap between germline ends came to 16 bases. This CDR3 has 16 residues. Germline values: CDR1 SNHLY, CDR2 FYNNEI. The CDR3 DNA is TGTGCCAGCAGCGCCTCAGGGATTAGTAACACCGGGGAGCTGTTTTTT. It translates to CASSASGISNTGELFF.

This clonotype occurred many times. The chain combines TRBV20-1 with TRBJ2-3, with D possibly TRBD2 on 6 matching bases. CDR3 size: 14 residues. V lost 6 bases and J lost 5, with 18 bases in between. CDR1 and CDR2 (germline): DFQATT, SNEGSKA (reference sequence). The CDR3: CSAQEGRGIDTQYF. The CDR3 nucleotides read TGCAGTGCCCAAGAGGGGCGGGGAATAGATACGCAGTATTTT.

This clonotype has just a few counts. This chain connects TRBV10-3 to TRBJ1-5, with TRBD1 as a possible D gene (5 bases). Deletions cut 5 bases from V and 7 bases from J, with 12 bases between. The CDR3 is 13 amino acids. CDR1 ENHRY and CDR2 SYGVKD come from the germline V gene. The CDR3 loop is CAISLQGVQPQHF. In DNA, the CDR3 is TGTGCCATCAGTTTGCAGGGAGTACAGCCCCAGCATTTT.

This chain joins TRBV20-1 and TRBJ1-2; 11 nucleotides agree with TRBD1. The trim removed 6 bases at V and 6 bases at J, leaving 3 bases unmatched. CDR3 length: 12 amino acids. The germline CDR1 and CDR2 sequences are DFQATT and SNEGSKA (reference sequence). CDR3 nucleotides: TGCAGTGCCGGACAGGGGGCAAATGGCTACACCTTC. As protein: CSAGQGANGYTF.

This clonotype showed up many times. The chain joins TRBV20-1 to TRBJ2-7; TRBD1 agrees at 7 bases. Germline V gene data show CDR1 as DFQATT and CDR2 as SNEGSKA (reference sequence). Losses at the gene ends were 4 bases for V and 5 bases for J; bases not matched to a gene: 14. The CDR3 is 15 residues long. CDR3 coding DNA: TGCAGTGCTACCCCTAGGACAGGTGGATCGGACGAGCAGTACTTC. Translated: CSATPRTGGSDEQYF.

This clonotype occurred a few times. This may stem from a read error, because a much larger clone lies one nucleotide away. The V call is TRBV20-1, the J call TRBJ2-5; D may match TRBD1 or TRBD2 (5 bases each). The CDR3 is 13 amino acids. Germline-derived CDR1 and CDR2 are DFQATT and SNEGSKA (reference sequence). CDR3 nucleotide sequence: TGCAATGTCAAAGCCGGGGCCTCGGAGACCCAGTACTTC. This encodes CNVKAGASETQYF.